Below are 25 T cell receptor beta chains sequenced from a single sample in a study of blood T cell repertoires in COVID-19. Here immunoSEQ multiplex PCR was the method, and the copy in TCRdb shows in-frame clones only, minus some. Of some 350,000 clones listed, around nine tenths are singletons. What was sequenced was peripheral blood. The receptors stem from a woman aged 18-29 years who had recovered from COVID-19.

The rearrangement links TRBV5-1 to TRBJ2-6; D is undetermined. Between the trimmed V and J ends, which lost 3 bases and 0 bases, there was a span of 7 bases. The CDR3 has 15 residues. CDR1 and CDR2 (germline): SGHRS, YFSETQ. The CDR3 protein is CASSSVVSGANVLTF. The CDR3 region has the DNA TGCGCCAGCAGCTCGGTAGTCTCTGGGGCCAACGTCCTGACTTTC.

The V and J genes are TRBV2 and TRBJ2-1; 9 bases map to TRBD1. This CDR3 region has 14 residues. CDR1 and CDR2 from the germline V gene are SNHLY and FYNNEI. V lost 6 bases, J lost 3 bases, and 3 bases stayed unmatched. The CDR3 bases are TGTGCCAGCAGAGGACAGGGGTACTACAATGAGCAGTTCTTC. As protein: CASRGQGYYNEQFF.

The CDR3 protein is CASSFSGLAGHTGELFF. CDR3 DNA: TGTGCCAGCAGCTTTTCGGGACTAGCGGGACATACCGGGGAGCTGTTTTTT. The chain links TRBV7-9 to TRBJ2-2; TRBD2 matches 13 bases. The CDR3 runs 17 residues. Germline CDR1 SEHNR, CDR2 FQNEAQ (reference sequence). After removal of 3 bases from V and 5 bases from J, the junction contained 6 bases not matched to a gene.

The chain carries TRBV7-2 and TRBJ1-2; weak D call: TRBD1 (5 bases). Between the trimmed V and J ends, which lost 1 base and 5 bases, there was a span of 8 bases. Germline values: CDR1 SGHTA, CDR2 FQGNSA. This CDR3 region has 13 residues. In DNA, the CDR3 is TGTGCCAGCAGCTTAGGGACAAGTTATGGCTACACCTTC. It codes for CASSLGTSYGYTF.

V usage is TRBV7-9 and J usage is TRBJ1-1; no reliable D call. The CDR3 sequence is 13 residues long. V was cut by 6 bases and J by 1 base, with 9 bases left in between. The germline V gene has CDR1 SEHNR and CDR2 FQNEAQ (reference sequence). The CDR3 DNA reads TGTGCCAGCAGTTCGCCGGGGAACACTGAAGCTTTCTTT. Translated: CASSSPGNTEAFF.

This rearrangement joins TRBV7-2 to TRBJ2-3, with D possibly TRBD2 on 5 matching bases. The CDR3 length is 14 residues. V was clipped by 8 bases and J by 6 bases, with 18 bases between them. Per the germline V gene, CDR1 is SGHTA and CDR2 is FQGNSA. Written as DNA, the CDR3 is TGTGCCAGCTTGAGGACTGGTACGACCGATACGCAGTATTTT. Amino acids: CASLRTGTTDTQYF.

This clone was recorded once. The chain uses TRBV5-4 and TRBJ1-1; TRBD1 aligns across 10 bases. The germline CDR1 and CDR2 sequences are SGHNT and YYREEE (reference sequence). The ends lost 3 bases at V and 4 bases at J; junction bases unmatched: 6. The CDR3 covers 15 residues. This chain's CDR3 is CASSSPDRGLTEAFF. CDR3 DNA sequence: TGTGCCAGCAGCTCACCCGACAGGGGGCTCACTGAAGCTTTCTTT.

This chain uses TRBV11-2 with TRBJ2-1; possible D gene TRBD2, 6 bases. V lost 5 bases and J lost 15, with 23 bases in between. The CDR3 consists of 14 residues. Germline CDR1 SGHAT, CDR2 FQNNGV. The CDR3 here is CASSPHGVGEDPFF. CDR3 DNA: TGTGCCAGCAGCCCCCACGGTGTGGGGGAGGATCCGTTCTTC. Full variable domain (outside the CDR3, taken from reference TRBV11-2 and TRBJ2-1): EAGVAQSPRYKIIEKRQSVAFWCNPISGHATLYWYQQILGQGPKLLIQFQNNGVVDDSQLPKDRFSAERLKGVDSTLKIQPAKLEDSAVYLCASSPHGVGEDPFFGPGTRLTVL.

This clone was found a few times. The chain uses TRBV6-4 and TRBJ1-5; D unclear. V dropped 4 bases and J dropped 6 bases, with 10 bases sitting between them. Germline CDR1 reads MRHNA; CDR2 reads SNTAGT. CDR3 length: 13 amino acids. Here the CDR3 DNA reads TGTGCCAGCAGTGTATCAACTAGTCAGCCCCAGCATTTT. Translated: CASSVSTSQPQHF.

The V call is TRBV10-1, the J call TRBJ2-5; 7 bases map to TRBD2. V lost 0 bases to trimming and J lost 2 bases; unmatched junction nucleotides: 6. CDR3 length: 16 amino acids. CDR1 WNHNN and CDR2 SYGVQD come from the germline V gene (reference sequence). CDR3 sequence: CASSESRGGLQETQYF. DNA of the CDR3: TGCGCCAGCAGTGAGTCAAGGGGAGGGCTACAAGAGACCCAGTACTTC.

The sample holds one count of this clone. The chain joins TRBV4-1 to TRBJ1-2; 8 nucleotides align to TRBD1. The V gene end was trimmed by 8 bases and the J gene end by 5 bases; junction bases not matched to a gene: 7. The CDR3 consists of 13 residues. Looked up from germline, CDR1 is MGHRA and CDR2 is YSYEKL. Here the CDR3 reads CASRMTGEYGYTF. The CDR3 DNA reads TGCGCCAGCCGGATGACAGGGGAGTATGGCTACACCTTC.

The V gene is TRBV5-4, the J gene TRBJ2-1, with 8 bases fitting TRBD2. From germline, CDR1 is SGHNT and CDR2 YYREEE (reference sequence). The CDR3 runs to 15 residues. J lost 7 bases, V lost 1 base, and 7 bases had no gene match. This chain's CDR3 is CASSLKREIRNEQFF. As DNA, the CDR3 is TGTGCCAGCAGCTTGAAGCGGGAGATTAGGAATGAGCAGTTCTTC. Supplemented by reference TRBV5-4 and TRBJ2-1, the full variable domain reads ETGVTQSPTHLIKTRGQQVTLRCSSQSGHNTVSWYQQALGQGPQFIFQYYREEENGRGNFPPRFSGLQFPNYSSELNVNALELDDSALYLCASSLKREIRNEQFFGPGTRLTVL.

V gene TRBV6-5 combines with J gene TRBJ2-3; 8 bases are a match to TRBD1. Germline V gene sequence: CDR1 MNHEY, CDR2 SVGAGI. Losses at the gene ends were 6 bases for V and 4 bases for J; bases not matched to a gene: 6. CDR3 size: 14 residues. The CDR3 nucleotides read TGTGCCAGCAGCCGACAGGGGCCGGCAGATACGCAGTATTTT. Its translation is CASSRQGPADTQYF.

Here the CDR3 reads CASSLAPTRDTF. CDR3 DNA sequence: TGTGCCAGCAGCTTGGCACCCACTAGGGACACCTTC. The gene calls are TRBV5-5 and TRBJ1-2; D is uncertain. The CDR3 is made up of 12 amino acids. Trimming left V 0 bases short and J 12 bases short, with 12 bases between. Germline-derived CDR1 and CDR2 are SGHKS and YYEKEE (reference sequence). Variable domain in full (rest from reference TRBV5-5 and TRBJ1-2): DAGVTQSPTHLIKTRGQQVTLRCSPISGHKSVSWYQQVLGQGPQFIFQYYEKEERGRGNFPDRFSARQFPNYSSELNVNALLLGDSALYLCASSLAPTRDTFGSGTRLTVV.

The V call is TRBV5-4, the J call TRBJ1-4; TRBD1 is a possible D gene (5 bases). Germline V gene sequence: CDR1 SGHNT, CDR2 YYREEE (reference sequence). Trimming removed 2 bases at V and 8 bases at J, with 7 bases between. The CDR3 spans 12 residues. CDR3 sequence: CASSFKGEKLFF. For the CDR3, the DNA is TGTGCCAGCAGCTTTAAGGGGGAAAAACTGTTTTTT. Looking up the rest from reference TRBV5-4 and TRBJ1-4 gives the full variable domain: ETGVTQSPTHLIKTRGQQVTLRCSSQSGHNTVSWYQQALGQGPQFIFQYYREEENGRGNFPPRFSGLQFPNYSSELNVNALELDDSALYLCASSFKGEKLFFGSGTQLSVL.

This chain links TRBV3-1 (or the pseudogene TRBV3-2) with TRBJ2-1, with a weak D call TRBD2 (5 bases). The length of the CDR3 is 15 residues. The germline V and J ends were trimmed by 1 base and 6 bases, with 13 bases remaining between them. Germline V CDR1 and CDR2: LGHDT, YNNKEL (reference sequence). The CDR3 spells CASSQAQVRGNEQFF. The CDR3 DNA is TGTGCCAGCAGCCAAGCGCAGGTCCGGGGCAATGAGCAGTTCTTC.

The CDR3 coding sequence is TGTGCCACCAGCAGACAGGGATTTTCTGGAAACACCATATATTTT. Amino acids: CATSRQGFSGNTIYF. V usage is TRBV15 and J usage is TRBJ1-3, with D possibly being TRBD1 (5 bases). This CDR3 has 15 amino acids. CDR1 LNHNV and CDR2 YYDKDF come from the germline V gene (reference sequence). The ends were cut back, 2 bases at V and 1 base at J, with 9 bases in the middle.

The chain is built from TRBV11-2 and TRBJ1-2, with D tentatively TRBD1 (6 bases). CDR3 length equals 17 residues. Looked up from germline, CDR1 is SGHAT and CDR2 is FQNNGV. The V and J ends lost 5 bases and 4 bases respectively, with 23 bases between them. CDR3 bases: TGTGCCAGCAGCCCCCTGGGTGGGCAGGGGACCCTCTATGGCTACACCTTC. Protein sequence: CASSPLGGQGTLYGYTF.

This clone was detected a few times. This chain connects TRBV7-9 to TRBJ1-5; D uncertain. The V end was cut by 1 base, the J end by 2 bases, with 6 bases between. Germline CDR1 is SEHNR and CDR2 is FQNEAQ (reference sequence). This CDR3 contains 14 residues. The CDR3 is CASSLEQGNQPQHF. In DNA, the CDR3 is TGTGCCAGCAGCTTAGAGCAGGGCAATCAGCCCCAGCATTTT.

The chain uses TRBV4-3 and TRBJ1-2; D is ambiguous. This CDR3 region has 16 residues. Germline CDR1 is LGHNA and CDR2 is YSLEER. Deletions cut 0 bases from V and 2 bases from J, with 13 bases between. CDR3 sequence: CASSQERFGGNYGYTF. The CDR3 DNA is TGCGCCAGCAGCCAAGAAAGGTTCGGCGGAAACTATGGCTACACCTTC.

In nucleotides, the CDR3 is TGTGCCAGCAGCTTGAACGGGTACCAAGAGACCCAGTACTTC. It encodes CASSLNGYQETQYF. The chain combines TRBV5-4 with TRBJ2-5; D uncertain. The V and J ends lost 1 base and 0 bases respectively, with 7 bases between them. The CDR3 extends over 14 amino acids. CDR1 is SGHNT and CDR2 is YYREEE in the germline V gene (reference sequence).

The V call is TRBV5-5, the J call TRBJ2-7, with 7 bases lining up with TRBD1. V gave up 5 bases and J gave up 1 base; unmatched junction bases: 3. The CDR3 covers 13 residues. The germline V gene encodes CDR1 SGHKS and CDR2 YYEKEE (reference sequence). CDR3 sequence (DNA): TGTGCCAGCAGACCAGGGGGATCCTACGAGCAGTACGTC. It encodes CASRPGGSYEQYV.

CDR3 bases: TGTGCCAGCAGTGATATAGCGGGAGGGGGTACGCAGTATTTT. Residues: CASSDIAGGGTQYF. The chain couples TRBV6-1 to TRBJ2-3; 11 bases are shared with TRBD2. V shed 3 bases and J 8 bases; nucleotides not matched to a gene: 4. The CDR3 length is 14 residues. Germline loops: CDR1 MNHNS, CDR2 SASEGT.

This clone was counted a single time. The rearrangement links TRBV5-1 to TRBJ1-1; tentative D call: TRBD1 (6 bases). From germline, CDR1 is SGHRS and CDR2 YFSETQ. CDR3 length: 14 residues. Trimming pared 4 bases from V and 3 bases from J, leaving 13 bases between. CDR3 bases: TGCGCCAGCAGCCCCCAGGGGCGGGACACTGAAGCTTTCTTT. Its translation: CASSPQGRDTEAFF.

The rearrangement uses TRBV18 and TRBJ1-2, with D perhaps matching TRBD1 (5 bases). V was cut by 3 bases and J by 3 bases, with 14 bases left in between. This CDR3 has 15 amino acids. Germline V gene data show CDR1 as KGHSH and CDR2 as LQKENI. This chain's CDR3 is CASSPRGGAYYGYTF. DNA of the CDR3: TGTGCCAGCTCACCCCGGGGAGGGGCATACTATGGCTACACCTTC. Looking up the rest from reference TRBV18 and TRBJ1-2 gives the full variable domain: NAGVMQNPRHLVRRRGQEARLRCSPMKGHSHVYWYRQLPEEGLKFMVYLQKENIIDESGMPKERFSAEFPKEGPSILRIQQVVRGDSAAYFCASSPRGGAYYGYTFGSGTRLTVV.